The source of this T cell receptor (beta chain) is a study of response to subunit inactivated influenza vaccine. Whole-study findings and limits: Researchers suggested that each seasonal influenza vaccination recruits few new T cells.

A single record per CDR3 protein comes from TCRdb applying MiXCR to the RT-PCR reads. The sample has around 760,000 distinct CDR3 sequences; approximately 15% are singletons. With regard to this clonotype: The antigen is undetermined.

This CDR3 comprises 15 residues. Germline trimming cut 4 bases from V and 2 bases from J; bases unmatched to any gene: 7. Germline assignment: CDR1 SGHRS and CDR2 YFSETQ. This specimen was PBMCs from blood, taken about 14 days before vaccination. This receptor was taken from a man between 45 and 60 years old who received an inactivated influenza vaccine. The chain recombines TRBV5-1 with TRBJ2-5; 8 nucleotides line up with TRBD1. The CDR3 here is CASSLGQVEQETQYF. The CDR3 DNA sequence: TGCGCCAGCAGCCTGGGACAGGTTGAACAAGAGACCCAGTACTTC.